The count of the clone carrying this T cell receptor (beta chain) is one. The antigen remains undetermined. Only in-frame clones appear in the TCRdb table, and some are missing; sequencing was by immunoSEQ multiplex PCR. The sample shows about 40,000 clones, around 86% of them seen only once. Trimming shortened V by 4 bases and J by 2 bases, and 11 bases separated the two germline ends. The CDR3 extends over 13 amino acids. The germline gives CDR1 GTSNPN, CDR2 SVGIG (reference sequence). The data stem from a study of T cells in localized non-small cell lung cancer. General study points: Higher T cell density in the blood was associated with longer overall survival, whereas higher adjacent-lung clonality associated with shorter survival. The highest T cell clonality was in uninvolved adjacent lung, above tumor. Adjacent lung was found to contain a median approximately 62 of the top 100 tumor clones.

This clonotype was sampled from a man aged 18-55 years with stage I lung adenocarcinoma. This material consisted of peripheral blood, taken before any cancer treatment. This sequence joins TRBV30 and TRBJ1-1; D is unresolved. CDR3 in DNA: TGTGCCTGGAATCCCGACCTTAACACTGAAGCTTTCTTT. This sequence encodes CAWNPDLNTEAFF.